Listed here are 6 T cell receptor beta chains from one sample, sequenced in a study of blood T cell repertoires in COVID-19. The table came from immunoSEQ multiplex PCR; TCRdb's copy has only in-frame clones and leaves some out. The sample has around 86,000 clones, roughly 84% seen once. Sample: peripheral blood. The receptors come from an elderly woman with acute or convalescent COVID-19.

In this sample, this clone turned up a few times. V and J are TRBV7-8 and TRBJ1-3, with D possibly matching TRBD1 (6 bases). This CDR3 contains 16 residues. Trimming left V 5 bases short and J 4 bases short, with 18 bases between. Per the germline V gene, CDR1 is SGHVS and CDR2 is FQNEAQ. CDR3 residues: CASSGSGGGRGNTIYF. In DNA, the CDR3 is TGTGCCAGCAGCGGTAGCGGCGGGGGGCGCGGAAACACCATATATTTT.

The chain couples TRBV18 to TRBJ2-7; D perhaps matches TRBD1 (6 bases). Trimming took off 3 bases at V and 4 bases at J, with 10 bases between the two ends. CDR1 and CDR2 from the germline V gene are KGHSH and LQKENI. This CDR3 is 13 amino acids long. The CDR3 spells CASSPDRSYEQYF. The CDR3 nucleotides read TGTGCCAGCTCACCCGACAGGAGTTACGAGCAGTACTTC.

This chain connects TRBV5-4 to TRBJ1-1; D is unresolved. The CDR3 spans 17 residues. CDR1 and CDR2 from the germline V gene are SGHNT and YYREEE (reference sequence). V was shortened by 0 bases and J by 0 bases, with 15 bases between the two germline ends. In DNA form, the CDR3 reads TGTGCCAGCAGCTTGGTCGTATTGCAGACAATGAACACTGAAGCTTTCTTT. Residues: CASSLVVLQTMNTEAFF.

This clone has ten or more counts. This chain links TRBV5-1 with TRBJ2-3; 9 nucleotides agree with TRBD2. The CDR3 extends over 17 amino acids. With V trimmed by 0 bases and J by 2 bases, 7 bases remained unmatched. The germline CDR1 and CDR2 sequences are SGHRS and YFSETQ. CDR3 sequence: CASSLAIRGRATDTQYF. CDR3 sequence (DNA): TGCGCCAGCAGCTTGGCTATACGCGGGAGGGCCACAGATACGCAGTATTTT.

The J gene is TRBJ2-1, the V gene TRBV19; D is possibly TRBD2 (5 bases). The CDR3 extends over 17 amino acids. V lost 3 bases to trimming and J lost 2 bases, with 17 bases between them. Germline assignment: CDR1 LNHDA and CDR2 SQIVND (reference sequence). This chain's CDR3 is CASSISRPGNTYNEQFF. The CDR3 region has the DNA TGTGCCAGTAGTATTAGTCGGCCCGGGAACACCTACAATGAGCAGTTCTTC.

The chain employs TRBV18 and TRBJ1-1; D is undetermined. The CDR3 has 12 amino acids. The germline V and J ends were trimmed by 3 bases and 7 bases, with 9 bases remaining between them. The germline CDR1 and CDR2 sequences are KGHSH and LQKENI. The CDR3 bases are TGTGCCAGCTCACCTATTAGTGGTGAAGCTTTCTTT. Amino acid sequence: CASSPISGEAFF.